These T cell receptor beta chains were read from a single sample in a study of T cell changes during pregnancy in multiple sclerosis. This table comes from immunoSEQ multiplex PCR, and its TCRdb copy is limited to in-frame clones, with some not included. The sample lists roughly 34,000 clones; roughly 93% were seen once. The sample was peripheral blood, taken in the second trimester of pregnancy. These TCRs come from a female donor in good health, enrolled as a control in a pregnancy study. Both conserved end residues are part of each CDR3. Fields, in order: J gene, clone size, V gene, D gene, CDR3 DNA, CDR3 protein. A D gene is named only where the DNA matches it firmly. Size is omitted from some rows. Given values are once, few, many or a class for expanded clones.

j_call: TRBJ2-4
clone_size: -
v_call: TRBV9
d_call: -
cdr3_nt: TGTGCCAGCAGCCCCGGCAGGGCGAACATTCAGTACTTC
cdr3_aa: CASSPGRANIQYF

j_call: TRBJ1-5
clone_size: -
v_call: TRBV6-5
d_call: TRBD1
cdr3_nt: TGTGCCAGCAGTTCCTCCCAGGACAGGGTAAATCAGCCCCAGCATTTT
cdr3_aa: CASSSSQDRVNQPQHF

j_call: TRBJ2-1
clone_size: -
v_call: TRBV5-1
d_call: TRBD2
cdr3_nt: TGCGCCAGCAGCTTAGGCGCCGCGGGGGGGCAAGGCGGTGAGCAGTTCTTC
cdr3_aa: CASSLGAAGGQGGEQFF

j_call: TRBJ1-1
clone_size: -
v_call: TRBV7-9
d_call: TRBD1
cdr3_nt: TGTGCCAGCAGCCCGCCAAGACAGGGAGATGGAGAGCGCACTGAAGCTTTCTTT
cdr3_aa: CASSPPRQGDGERTEAFF

j_call: TRBJ1-1
clone_size: -
v_call: TRBV6-6
d_call: -
cdr3_nt: TGTGCCAGCAGTTACTCGGGCGGGGGCACTGAAGCTTTCTTT
cdr3_aa: CASSYSGGGTEAFF

j_call: TRBJ1-1
clone_size: -
v_call: TRBV29-1
d_call: -
cdr3_nt: TGCAGCGCGTCCCCCCGGGAGGCAGCTTTCTTT
cdr3_aa: CSASPREAAFF

j_call: TRBJ1-1
clone_size: -
v_call: TRBV11-2
d_call: -
cdr3_nt: TGTGCCAGCAGCCTTCCCACAGGTAACACTGAAGCTTTCTTT
cdr3_aa: CASSLPTGNTEAFF

j_call: TRBJ1-1
clone_size: -
v_call: TRBV13
d_call: TRBD1
cdr3_nt: TGTGCCAGCAGCCGGACAGGAGGGAACACTGAAGCTTTCTTT
cdr3_aa: CASSRTGGNTEAFF

j_call: TRBJ2-1
clone_size: few
v_call: TRBV10-1
d_call: TRBD2
cdr3_nt: TGCGCCAGCAGTCGCGGGACTAGCGGAAGGAGCGGCAATGAGCAGTTCTTC
cdr3_aa: CASSRGTSGRSGNEQFF

j_call: TRBJ2-7
clone_size: -
v_call: TRBV7-9
d_call: TRBD2
cdr3_nt: TGTGCCAGCAGCGCCGGGGGGGGAGGGAGCTACGAGCAGTACTTC
cdr3_aa: CASSAGGGGSYEQYF

j_call: TRBJ2-7
clone_size: -
v_call: TRBV5-1
d_call: -
cdr3_nt: TGCGCCAGCAGCCCCATGGACTCCACCTCCTACGAGCAGTACTTC
cdr3_aa: CASSPMDSTSYEQYF

j_call: TRBJ1-2
clone_size: -
v_call: TRBV4-3
d_call: -
cdr3_nt: TGCGCCAGCAGCCAAGAGGGAGGGGTGAACTATGGCTACACCTTC
cdr3_aa: CASSQEGGVNYGYTF

j_call: TRBJ2-2
clone_size: -
v_call: TRBV25-1
d_call: -
cdr3_nt: TGTGCCAGCAGTGGGGTAGGGGATGGGATCGGGGAGCTGTTTTTT
cdr3_aa: CASSGVGDGIGELFF

j_call: TRBJ2-2
clone_size: -
v_call: TRBV11-2
d_call: -
cdr3_nt: TGTGCCAGCAGCTATGGTACCAGGGCTAGGGGCGGGGAGCTGTTTTTT
cdr3_aa: CASSYGTRARGGELFF

j_call: TRBJ1-2
clone_size: -
v_call: TRBV30
d_call: -
cdr3_nt: TGTGCCTGGAGTGGACAAGTTAACTATGGCTACACCTTC
cdr3_aa: CAWSGQVNYGYTF

j_call: TRBJ2-1
clone_size: once
v_call: TRBV25-1
d_call: TRBD2
cdr3_nt: TGTGCCAGCAGTGCCCGACTAGCGGGAGTAATAAGCAATGAGCAGTTCTTC
cdr3_aa: CASSARLAGVISNEQFF

j_call: TRBJ1-6
clone_size: -
v_call: TRBV6-6
d_call: -
cdr3_nt: TGTGCCAGCACCCCCTCGGGTTTTCGGAATTCACCCCTCCACTTT
cdr3_aa: CASTPSGFRNSPLHF